These 20 T cell receptor beta chains were all obtained from the same sample, sequenced in a study of identical twins. One entry per CDR3 protein results from TCRdb running MiXCR on the 5' RACE reads. The table includes nearly 900,000 distinct CDR3 sequences, 9% to 15% detected once. These data also formed part of another study, on yellow fever vaccine responses in identical twins.

The sample consisted of PBMCs. Receptors originate from a woman under 30 in good health.

The rearrangement links TRBV7-9 to TRBJ1-1, with TRBD1 matching 8 bases. Germline V gene lookup returns CDR1 SEHNR and CDR2 FQNEAQ (reference sequence). V gave up 5 bases and J gave up 7 bases; unmatched junction bases: 6. CDR3 length equals 13 residues. This CDR3 is CASSTGTGVEAFF. As DNA, the CDR3 is TGTGCCAGCAGCACCGGGACAGGCGTTGAAGCTTTCTTT.

This clonotype was picked up a small number of times. The CDR3 protein is CASSEWGRIMNTEAFF. The CDR3 coding sequence is TGTGCCAGCAGTGAGTGGGGGCGGATAATGAACACTGAAGCTTTCTTT. The chain combines TRBV6-1 with TRBJ1-1; D is perhaps TRBD1 (6 bases). CDR1 is MNHNS and CDR2 is SASEGT in the germline V gene. Trimming stripped 3 bases from V and 0 bases from J, with 14 bases between. The CDR3 extends over 16 amino acids.

The chain employs TRBV12-3 or TRBV12-4 and TRBJ2-2, with D maybe TRBD2 (6 bases). The CDR3 is 16 amino acids. Trimming removed 6 bases at V and 2 bases at J, with 16 bases between. The CDR3 sequence is CASSPRAGLNTGELFF. The CDR3 DNA follows: TGTGCCAGCAGCCCCCGAGCGGGTCTTAACACCGGGGAGCTGTTTTTT.

This clonotype was recorded a few times. The rearrangement joins TRBV20-1 to TRBJ1-2; D might be TRBD1 (5 bases). The CDR3 totals 15 residues. Germline CDR1 is DFQATT and CDR2 is SNEGSKA (reference sequence). Trimming took 7 bases from V and 2 from J, leaving 20 bases between them. CDR3 nucleotide sequence: TGCAGTGTGTCGGACGTGGGGGGTCCCAACTATGGCTACACCTTC. It translates to CSVSDVGGPNYGYTF.

The chain joins TRBV29-1 to TRBJ1-2; the D gene is possibly TRBD1 (6 bases). There are 13 residues in the CDR3. Deletions cut 1 base from V and 5 bases from J, with 11 bases between. In germline, CDR1 is SQVTM, CDR2 ANQGSEA. CDR3 region: CSVEGGDTYGYTF. The CDR3 DNA follows: TGCAGCGTTGAAGGCGGGGACACGTATGGCTACACCTTC.

Only one count was recorded for this clonotype. One end of the junction is discordant with germline, which a read error may explain. CDR3 coding DNA: TGTGCCAGCAGCTTAGCTAGCGGGCAGGGTTTTCGAAATGAGGAGTTCTTC. Its translation: CASSLASGQGFRNEEFF. This chain joins TRBV7-9 and TRBJ2-1; TRBD2 aligns across 7 bases. The germline gives CDR1 SEHNR, CDR2 FQNEAQ (reference sequence). CDR3 length: 17 residues.

This clonotype was seen a handful of times. The rearrangement joins TRBV10-3 to TRBJ2-7; D tentatively reads TRBD1 or TRBD2 (5 bases each). The V end was cut by 2 bases, the J end by 2 bases, with 10 bases between. Germline CDR1 and CDR2: ENHRY and SYGVKD. This CDR3 is 14 amino acids long. CDR3 sequence: CAISERGPPYEQYF. Written as DNA, the CDR3 is TGTGCCATCAGTGAGAGGGGACCGCCCTACGAGCAGTACTTC.

This clonotype has just a few counts. CDR3 sequence: CSARTEFDTGELFF. CDR3 nucleotide sequence: TGCAGTGCTCGGACAGAATTCGACACCGGGGAGCTGTTTTTT. This rearrangement joins TRBV20-1 to TRBJ2-2; TRBD1 is a possible D gene (6 bases). Per germline, CDR1 DFQATT and CDR2 SNEGSKA (reference sequence). The germline V and J ends were trimmed by 5 bases and 3 bases, with 13 bases remaining between them. CDR3 length: 14 amino acids.

This clonotype turned up a few times. The chain combines TRBV7-9 with TRBJ2-1; the D gene is possibly TRBD1 (5 bases). Trimming shortened V by 5 bases and J by 10 bases, and 18 bases separated the two germline ends. CDR1 is SEHNR, CDR2 FQNEAQ, per germline (reference sequence). The CDR3 extends over 14 amino acids. DNA for the CDR3: TGTGCCAGCAGCCTAGACTTAGGGGTTTGGGAGCAGTTCTTC. It yields the protein CASSLDLGVWEQFF.

This clonotype has a handful of counts. V gene TRBV11-2 combines with J gene TRBJ2-1, with 8 bases fitting TRBD2. Trimming at V came to 6 bases and at J to 9 bases, leaving 19 bases not matched to a gene. CDR3 length: 17 amino acids. Germline V CDR1 and CDR2: SGHAT, FQNNGV. This CDR3 is CASSRTSGTRLVGEQFF. CDR3 DNA: TGTGCCAGCAGTCGTACAAGCGGGACTAGATTAGTTGGTGAGCAGTTCTTC.

This chain links TRBV27 with TRBJ2-1; 11 nucleotides line up with TRBD2. Trimming took 4 bases from V and 8 from J; bases not matched to a gene: 13. This CDR3 is built from 17 residues. Per the germline V gene, CDR1 is MNHEY and CDR2 is SMNVEV (reference sequence). The CDR3 reads CASSSDSPLAGVYEQFF. The CDR3 DNA follows: TGTGCCAGCAGTTCCGATTCCCCACTAGCGGGAGTCTATGAGCAGTTCTTC.

V usage is TRBV7-9 and J usage is TRBJ2-2, with D uncertain. Germline V gives CDR1 SEHNR, CDR2 FQNEAQ (reference sequence). Deletions cut 8 bases from V and 6 bases from J, with 7 bases between. This CDR3 spans 11 amino acids. CDR3 in DNA: TGTGCCAGCCCGTTTTCCGGGGAGCTGTTTTTT. Protein product: CASPFSGELFF.

This clonotype was seen only a few times. J is TRBJ2-7 and V is TRBV27, with a weak D call TRBD2 (6 bases). This CDR3 spans 15 amino acids. Germline CDR1 MNHEY, CDR2 SMNVEV (reference sequence). The V end lost 4 bases, the J end lost 3 bases, and 16 bases lay between the germline ends. The CDR3 coding sequence is TGTGCCAGCAGTTCCTGGGACTCCCTTGGCTACGAGCAGTACTTC. It encodes CASSSWDSLGYEQYF.

This chain joins TRBV20-1 and TRBJ2-3, with D perhaps TRBD1 or TRBD2 (6 bases each). Germline V CDR1 and CDR2: DFQATT, SNEGSKA (reference sequence). The CDR3 loop spans 17 amino acids. V lost 0 bases and J lost 2, with 18 bases in between. CDR3 region: CSARDAVRGALTDTQYF. CDR3 bases: TGCAGTGCTAGAGATGCAGTGAGGGGGGCCCTCACAGATACGCAGTATTTT.

The V gene is TRBV7-2, the J gene TRBJ2-1; D is possibly TRBD1 (6 bases). From germline, CDR1 is SGHTA and CDR2 FQGNSA. CDR3 length equals 17 residues. The V gene lost 5 bases and the J gene lost 6 bases, with 23 bases spanning the gap. CDR3 in amino acids: CASSPLPWTVLGNEQFF. CDR3 DNA: TGTGCCAGCAGCCCCCTCCCCTGGACAGTGTTGGGCAATGAGCAGTTCTTC.

The chain combines TRBV5-1 with TRBJ2-7, with D perhaps assigned TRBD1 or TRBD2 (6 bases each). Germline V CDR1 and CDR2: SGHRS, YFSETQ. The CDR3 length is 15 residues. Trimming took off 4 bases at V and 2 bases at J, with 16 bases between the two ends. The CDR3 DNA reads TGCGCCAGCAGCCCCCGCTTGGGGGGCCCCTACGAGCAGTACTTC. It is translated as CASSPRLGGPYEQYF.

V and J are TRBV27 and TRBJ2-3; D is unclear. This CDR3 contains 16 residues. V lost 0 bases and J 3 bases, leaving 13 bases between the germline ends. The germline gives CDR1 MNHEY, CDR2 SMNVEV (reference sequence). CDR3 DNA: TGTGCCAGCAGTTTATCACCCCTGGGTGGTACAGATACGCAGTATTTT. Protein sequence: CASSLSPLGGTDTQYF.

This clonotype was observed a handful of times. The CDR3 protein is CASSYNPTRSNTEAFF. The CDR3 DNA reads TGTGCCAGCAGTTATAATCCCACCAGATCGAACACTGAAGCTTTCTTT. The chain carries TRBV6-5 and TRBJ1-1, with no clear D. The CDR3 has 16 amino acids. Trimming took off 3 bases at V and 1 base at J, with 15 bases between the two ends. Per the germline V gene, CDR1 is MNHEY and CDR2 is SVGAGI.

This clonotype was observed many times. This rearrangement joins TRBV29-1 to TRBJ2-1; 7 bases line up with TRBD1. CDR3 size: 13 residues. V trimming: 5 bases; J trimming: 3 bases; junction bases outside the gene matches: 4. The germline V gene encodes CDR1 SQVTM and CDR2 ANQGSEA. The CDR3 bases are TGCAGCGTTAGGGACAGCTACTACAATGAGCAGTTCTTC. This sequence encodes CSVRDSYYNEQFF.

This clonotype was seen repeatedly, ten times or more. The rearrangement joins TRBV12-3 or TRBV12-4 to TRBJ1-1; D possibly corresponds to TRBD1 (5 bases). This CDR3 has 11 amino acids. The germline V and J ends were trimmed by 3 bases and 10 bases, with 9 bases remaining between them. DNA of the CDR3: TGTGCCAGCAGTTTTCGGGGGGGAGCTTTCTTT. This encodes CASSFRGGAFF.